Here is one TCR beta chain with its context. This record belongs to a study of blood T cell repertoires in COVID-19. Clones were sequenced by immunoSEQ multiplex PCR, and TCRdb holds only the in-frame ones, with some missing. The profile shows about 110,000 clones, approximately 82% of them singletons. Looked up from germline, CDR1 is LNHDA and CDR2 is SQIVND (reference sequence). This CDR3 comprises 12 residues. J lost 7 bases, V lost 6 bases, and 3 bases had no gene match. The receptor was derived from a woman aged 80 or over with acute or convalescent COVID-19. Source material: peripheral blood. The rearrangement links TRBV19 to TRBJ1-5; 7 bases are a match to TRBD1. The CDR3 coding sequence is TGTGCCAGTAGGACCAGGGGGCAGCCCCAGCATTTT. It yields the protein CASRTRGQPQHF.